This T cell receptor beta chain stems from a study of blood T cell repertoires in COVID-19. In the study overall: Sites in the United States, Italy and Spain provided acute and convalescent COVID-19 samples. In each case, the material was cDNA or gDNA derived from T cells, B-cell-depleted T cells, or PBMCs.

In the study's own analysis: Amplification of reference gene primers was used by the study to estimate nucleated cell counts. Assay: immunoSEQ multiplex PCR; the TCRdb copy retains only in-frame clones and omits some. The DNA was the basis for D and trimming; V, J and clone size are from that table. The table lists 85,000 to 95,000 clones, over 80% of them singletons. What was sequenced was peripheral blood. This TCR was sampled from a woman aged 45-65 years in a cohort sampled during active COVID-19.

The CDR3: CASSYRGADEQYF. CDR3 nucleotide sequence: TGTGCCAGCAGTTATCGGGGTGCTGATGAGCAGTACTTC. This chain uses TRBV27 with TRBJ2-7; possible D gene TRBD2, 5 bases. V was clipped by 4 bases and J by 7 bases, with 14 bases between them. Germline CDR1 is MNHEY and CDR2 is SMNVEV (reference sequence). The CDR3 consists of 13 residues.